This passage covers 22 T cell receptor beta chains from one sample sequenced in a study of cytomegalovirus exposure and HLA in healthy donors. PCR primers comprised 60 Vbeta and 13 Jbeta primers. Libraries were prepared by immunoSEQ multiplex PCR; TCRdb keeps only in-frame clonotypes and omits some of them. The sample holds just over 150,000 clones; approximately 85% are singletons and the top ten take 2% to 2.5%. Sequencing was performed on PBMCs. The receptors stem from a woman aged 18-30 years in good health and CMV-seronegative.

This clone has more than one count but fewer than ten. The chain couples TRBV13 to TRBJ2-1; 8 nucleotides align to TRBD2. The V gene end was trimmed by 4 bases and the J gene end by 7 bases; junction bases not matched to a gene: 6. Germline CDR1 reads PRHDT; CDR2 reads FYEKMQ (reference sequence). CDR3 size: 14 residues. In DNA form, the CDR3 reads TGTGCCAGCAGCTCGACGGGGGGGCAGAATGAGCAGTTCTTC. It yields the protein CASSSTGGQNEQFF.

The V and J genes are TRBV4-3 and TRBJ2-7, with D unresolved. Germline V gene sequence: CDR1 LGHNA, CDR2 YSLEER. Trimming left V 4 bases short and J 2 bases short, with 12 bases between. The CDR3 is made up of 14 amino acids. CDR3 region: CASSRHQATYEQYF. The CDR3 DNA reads as TGCGCCAGCAGCCGGCACCAGGCCACCTACGAGCAGTACTTC.

This chain links TRBV4-3 with TRBJ2-6; D is uncertain. Deletions cut 2 bases from V and 7 bases from J, with 9 bases between. Germline V gives CDR1 LGHNA, CDR2 YSLEER. The CDR3 sequence is 14 residues long. CDR3 loop: CASSQQEAANVLTF. The CDR3, as DNA: TGCGCCAGCAGCCAACAGGAAGCTGCCAACGTCCTGACTTTC.

This clone was counted a single time. V is TRBV18 and J is TRBJ1-5; perhaps TRBD1 as D (6 bases). Germline CDR1 is KGHSH and CDR2 is LQKENI. This CDR3 has 12 amino acids. The V and J ends lost 3 bases and 10 bases respectively, with 10 bases between them. The CDR3 reads CASSPGARPQHF. Here the CDR3 DNA reads TGTGCCAGCTCACCGGGGGCACGACCCCAGCATTTT.

The V gene is TRBV4-1, the J gene TRBJ2-4, with TRBD2 as a possible D gene (5 bases). V was pared by 2 bases and J by 1 base, with 12 bases between. Germline CDR1 is MGHRA and CDR2 is YSYEKL. This CDR3 spans 16 amino acids. Written as DNA, the CDR3 is TGCGCCAGCAGCCAACCGGCGGAGGTGGCCAAAAACATTCAGTACTTC. It codes for CASSQPAEVAKNIQYF.

The chain recombines TRBV7-6 with TRBJ2-1; the D gene is possibly TRBD1 (5 bases). The CDR3 is made up of 13 amino acids. Germline lookup yields CDR1 SGHVS and CDR2 FNYEAQ. The V end lost 4 bases, the J end lost 7 bases, and 11 bases lay between the germline ends. The CDR3 DNA follows: TGTGCCAGCAGCTCCCCTACAGGAAATGAGCAGTTCTTC. It is translated as CASSSPTGNEQFF.

V is TRBV27 and J is TRBJ2-7; TRBD1 aligns across 7 bases. This CDR3 comprises 13 residues. The V and J ends lost 2 bases and 2 bases, in that order; junction bases with no gene match: 0. Germline V gene lookup returns CDR1 MNHEY and CDR2 SMNVEV (reference sequence). The DNA of the CDR3 is TGTGCCAGCAGTTTACAGGGGGCCTACGAGCAGTACTTC. Its translation is CASSLQGAYEQYF.

Notes on this clone: Other nucleotide sequences in the sample specify the same CDR3. V and J are TRBV10-3 and TRBJ2-2; D possibly corresponds to TRBD2 (5 bases). With 8 bases removed from V and 4 bases from J, the gap between germline ends came to 8 bases. The germline V gene encodes CDR1 ENHRY and CDR2 SYGVKD. The CDR3 has 12 amino acids. CDR3 sequence (DNA): TGTGCCATCGAAGAGGGCACCGGGGAGCTGTTTTTT. Translated: CAIEEGTGELFF.

The genes are TRBV2 and TRBJ2-1; 8 bases match TRBD1. V dropped 3 bases and J dropped 7; count of bases not matched to a gene: 8. CDR1 is SNHLY, CDR2 FYNNEI, per germline. This CDR3 is 15 amino acids long. DNA for the CDR3: TGTGCCAGCAGTGAGTTGGGACAGGCCTTTAATGAGCAGTTCTTC. It specifies CASSELGQAFNEQFF.

V usage is TRBV7-9 and J usage is TRBJ2-3; no firm D call. The V gene lost 3 bases and the J gene lost 8 bases, with 9 bases spanning the gap. The CDR3 contains 12 residues. Germline CDR1 SEHNR, CDR2 FQNEAQ (reference sequence). The DNA of the CDR3 is TGTGCCAGCAGCTTCCCAACGGGTACGCAGTATTTT. Protein sequence: CASSFPTGTQYF.

J is TRBJ2-3 and V is TRBV30; 10 bases map to TRBD1. This CDR3 is 14 amino acids long. The V and J ends lost 4 bases and 3 bases, in that order; junction bases with no gene match: 4. Germline CDR1 and CDR2: GTSNPN and SVGIG (reference sequence). CDR3 region: CAWIGDRGTDTQYF. The CDR3 DNA reads as TGTGCCTGGATAGGGGACAGGGGAACAGATACGCAGTATTTT.

A note on this clone: A junction end diverges from the germline sequence, so it may reflect a read error. This chain joins TRBV4-1 and TRBJ1-2; TRBD1 is a possible D gene (5 bases). Germline V gene lookup returns CDR1 MGHRA and CDR2 YSYEKL. CDR3 size: 18 residues. The CDR3 DNA follows: TGCGCCAGCAGCCAACCCCTGGATCGGCGACAGACCCGGTCCGGTGCTGCCTTC. It codes for CASSQPLDRRQTRSGAAF.

About this clone: The junction and the germline gene differ at one end; a read error may be behind it. This chain joins TRBV5-4 and TRBJ2-1; D not resolved. The germline CDR1 and CDR2 sequences are SGHNT and YYREEE (reference sequence). The CDR3 is made up of 12 amino acids. Here the CDR3 DNA reads TGTGCCAGCAGCTTGGTCTACGATGAGCAGTTCTTC. As protein: CASSLVYDEQFF. The whole variable domain, filled in from reference TRBV5-4 and TRBJ2-1, reads ETGVTQSPTHLIKTRGQQVTLRCSSQSGHNTVSWYQQALGQGPQFIFQYYREEENGRGNFPPRFSGLQFPNYSSELNVNALELDDSALYLCASSLVYDEQFFGPGTRLTVL.

This chain joins TRBV30 and TRBJ1-4, with 7 positions matching TRBD1. This CDR3 spans 14 amino acids. V dropped 2 bases and J dropped 8; count of bases not matched to a gene: 8. Germline V gene sequence: CDR1 GTSNPN, CDR2 SVGIG (reference sequence). CDR3 in amino acids: CAWSRTGAGEKLFF. The CDR3 DNA follows: TGTGCCTGGAGTAGGACAGGCGCCGGGGAAAAACTGTTTTTT. Using reference TRBV30 and TRBJ1-4 for the parts outside the CDR3, the full variable domain is SQTIHQWPATLVQPVGSPLSLECTVEGTSNPNLYWYRQAAGRGLQLLFYSVGIGQISSEVPQNLSASRPQDRQFILSSKKLLLSDSGFYLCAWSRTGAGEKLFFGSGTQLSVL.

The chain links TRBV7-9 to TRBJ2-1, with a possible D match to TRBD2 (6 bases). The CDR3 covers 19 residues. The germline gives CDR1 SEHNR, CDR2 FQNEAQ (reference sequence). V shed 6 bases and J shed 0 bases, with 24 bases lying between them. CDR3 residues: CASRLLGPRAGSSYNEQFF. In DNA form, the CDR3 reads TGTGCCAGCAGGCTACTTGGTCCCCGGGCGGGGAGCTCCTACAATGAGCAGTTCTTC.

The V call is TRBV14, the J call TRBJ1-1; 9 bases match TRBD1. With V trimmed by 4 bases and J by 4 bases, 7 bases remained unmatched. Germline V lookup: CDR1 SGHDN, CDR2 FVKESK. This CDR3 has 15 amino acids. CDR3 residues: CASSPPGQGATEAFF. DNA of the CDR3: TGTGCCAGCAGCCCACCGGGACAGGGAGCCACTGAAGCTTTCTTT.

This clone was detected once. The chain couples TRBV19 to TRBJ2-2; D gene ambiguous. V lost 4 bases and J 2 bases, leaving 11 bases between the germline ends. The CDR3 has 15 amino acids. Germline loops: CDR1 LNHDA, CDR2 SQIVND (reference sequence). The CDR3 loop reads CASSNFRRNTGELFF. The CDR3, as DNA: TGTGCCAGTAGTAATTTCAGGCGAAACACCGGGGAGCTGTTTTTT.

The genes are TRBV6-5 and TRBJ1-2, with 8 bases identical to TRBD1. CDR3 length: 14 residues. V shed 6 bases and J 4 bases; nucleotides not matched to a gene: 7. CDR1 and CDR2 from the germline V gene are MNHEY and SVGAGI. The CDR3 DNA reads TGTGCCAGCAGAACCGGGACAGGTCCCTATGGCTACACCTTC. It is translated as CASRTGTGPYGYTF.

Worth noting for this clone: Within the sample, other DNA sequences also encode this same CDR3. This chain connects TRBV15 to TRBJ2-7; 7 nucleotides line up with TRBD1. Germline CDR1 and CDR2: LNHNV and YYDKDF (reference sequence). Trimming cost V 2 bases and J 4 bases; bases outside gene matches: 2. The CDR3 is 13 residues long. The CDR3 spells CATSRRQGYEQYF. The CDR3 DNA is TGTGCCACCAGCAGACGACAGGGTTACGAGCAGTACTTC.

This chain uses TRBV7-9 with TRBJ1-1; TRBD1 might be the D (5 bases). Germline loops: CDR1 SEHNR, CDR2 FQNEAQ (reference sequence). The CDR3 loop spans 12 amino acids. Trimming shortened V by 3 bases and J by 7 bases, and 9 bases separated the two germline ends. The CDR3 bases are TGTGCCAGCAGCTTCCCGGGGGTTGAAGCTTTCTTT. It is translated as CASSFPGVEAFF.

The table lists this clone with a count of one. The chain combines TRBV19 with TRBJ2-4; 8 bases fit TRBD1. Looked up from germline, CDR1 is LNHDA and CDR2 is SQIVND (reference sequence). This CDR3 has 15 amino acids. Trimming took 5 bases from V and 4 from J; bases not matched to a gene: 7. DNA of the CDR3: TGTGCCAGTAGTCCAACCGGGACAGGAAAAAACATTCAGTACTTC. Translating it yields CASSPTGTGKNIQYF.

V usage is TRBV5-8 and J usage is TRBJ2-2; TRBD1 aligns across 8 bases. The CDR3 consists of 17 residues. Trimming took 0 bases from V and 2 from J; bases not matched to a gene: 6. From germline, CDR1 is SGHTS and CDR2 YDEGEE. CDR3: CASSLVFDRGNTGELFF. The CDR3, as DNA: TGTGCCAGCAGCTTGGTTTTTGACAGGGGCAACACCGGGGAGCTGTTTTTT.